These T cell receptor beta chains were read from a single sample in a study of graft-versus-host responses after intestinal transplantation. Libraries were prepared by immunoSEQ multiplex PCR; TCRdb keeps only in-frame clonotypes and omits some of them. The sample includes approximately 75,000 clones, 85% to 95% of them seen just once. These TCRs' antigens remain unknown. Material: unstimulated CD8+ T cells sorted from spleen or lymph node cells, obtained before intestinal transplant. Receptors were obtained from a human donor who received an intestinal transplant. Both conserved end residues are part of each CDR3. Each record gives: V gene, clone size, D gene, J gene, CDR3 protein, CDR3 DNA. A D gene is named only where the DNA matches it firmly. Rows give clone size only sometimes, using once, few, many, or a class for an expanded clone.

V: TRBV30; size: -; D: -; J: TRBJ1-1; CDR3: CARRTEPNTEAFF; DNA: TGTGCCCGCCGGACAGAACCTAACACTGAAGCTTTCTTT
V: TRBV19; size: -; D: -; J: TRBJ1-1; CDR3: CASSMNAYTEAFF; DNA: TGTGCCAGTAGTATGAATGCGTACACTGAAGCTTTCTTT
V: TRBV29-1; size: -; D: TRBD2; J: TRBJ2-1; CDR3: CSVLAGGPSEQFF; DNA: TGCAGCGTTTTGGCGGGAGGGCCAAGTGAGCAGTTCTTC
V: TRBV4-1; size: -; D: TRBD2; J: TRBJ2-3; CDR3: CASSPSRGEGDTQYF; DNA: TGCGCCAGCAGCCCGTCTCGCGGGGAGGGGGATACGCAGTATTTT
V: TRBV7-6; size: -; D: TRBD2; J: TRBJ2-5; CDR3: CASSFSGGAFPETQYF; DNA: TGTGCCAGCAGCTTTTCGGGGGGGGCCTTTCCAGAGACCCAGTACTTC
V: TRBV27; size: -; D: -; J: TRBJ1-1; CDR3: CASRGQESTEAFF; DNA: TGTGCCAGCAGGGGGCAGGAGAGCACTGAAGCTTTCTTT
V: TRBV6-9; size: -; D: -; J: TRBJ2-5; CDR3: CASSYRQFQETQYF; DNA: TGTGCCAGCAGTTACAGGCAATTCCAAGAGACCCAGTACTTC
V: TRBV5-5; size: -; D: -; J: TRBJ1-2; CDR3: CASSFAGLGYGYTF; DNA: TGTGCCAGCAGCTTCGCAGGGCTGGGCTATGGCTACACCTTC
V: TRBV6-5; size: -; D: TRBD2; J: TRBJ2-2; CDR3: CASTPGGGHGELFF; DNA: TGTGCCAGCACCCCCGGGGGGGGACACGGGGAGCTGTTTTTT
V: TRBV6-1; size: -; D: -; J: TRBJ1-4; CDR3: CASIPGAGKKLFF; DNA: TGTGCCAGCATCCCAGGGGCAGGGAAAAAACTGTTTTTT
V: TRBV7-9; size: -; D: TRBD1; J: TRBJ2-5; CDR3: CASSLDRSPQYF; DNA: TGTGCCAGCAGCCTGGACAGGTCGCCGCAGTACTTC
V: TRBV19; size: -; D: TRBD2; J: TRBJ2-1; CDR3: CASSMERGSYNEQFF; DNA: TGTGCCAGTAGTATGGAGCGGGGCTCCTACAATGAGCAGTTCTTC
V: TRBV13; size: -; D: -; J: TRBJ2-3; CDR3: CASSFESTDTQYF; DNA: TGTGCCAGCAGCTTCGAGAGCACAGATACGCAGTATTTT
V: TRBV27; size: -; D: TRBD1; J: TRBJ1-2; CDR3: CATTSTGVGYTF; DNA: TGTGCCACCACCTCGACAGGGGTTGGCTACACCTTC
V: TRBV29-1; size: -; D: -; J: TRBJ2-3; CDR3: CSVGLGSSLDTQYF; DNA: TGCAGCGTGGGCCTCGGGAGTAGCCTAGATACGCAGTATTTT
V: TRBV5-1; size: -; D: TRBD2; J: TRBJ2-1; CDR3: CASSLFTSGLAVYNEQFF; DNA: TGCGCCAGCAGCTTGTTCACTTCAGGACTAGCGGTTTACAATGAGCAGTTCTTC
V: TRBV27; size: -; D: TRBD1; J: TRBJ2-7; CDR3: CASSSGQGQWEQYF; DNA: TGTGCCAGCAGCTCGGGACAGGGGCAGTGGGAGCAGTACTTC
V: TRBV9; size: once; D: TRBD2; J: TRBJ2-1; CDR3: CANSRHKAGERYNEQFF; DNA: TGTGCCAACTCCCGACACAAAGCGGGAGAGCGGTACAATGAGCAGTTCTTC
V: TRBV30; size: -; D: TRBD2; J: TRBJ2-4; CDR3: CACQSGTRLDIQYF; DNA: TGTGCCTGCCAAAGCGGGACTCGGTTAGACATTCAGTACTTC
V: TRBV27; size: -; D: TRBD2; J: TRBJ2-3; CDR3: CASSSVLAGGPTDTQYF; DNA: TGTGCCAGCAGTTCCGTTTTAGCGGGAGGGCCCACAGATACGCAGTATTTT
V: TRBV6-5; size: -; D: TRBD1; J: TRBJ1-2; CDR3: CASRDPDRGGYGYTF; DNA: TGTGCCAGCAGGGATCCGGACAGGGGCGGATATGGCTACACCTTC
V: TRBV27; size: -; D: -; J: TRBJ1-1; CDR3: CASSLGIVREGAEAFF; DNA: TGTGCCAGCAGTTTAGGGATAGTGAGGGAGGGGGCTGAAGCTTTCTTT
V: TRBV13; size: -; D: TRBD1; J: TRBJ2-3; CDR3: CASRPLTGGPSDTQYF; DNA: TGTGCCAGCAGGCCATTAACAGGGGGCCCCTCAGATACGCAGTATTTT
V: TRBV27; size: -; D: -; J: TRBJ1-5; CDR3: CASSETGISNQPQHF; DNA: TGTGCCAGCAGTGAAACAGGGATTAGCAATCAGCCCCAGCATTTT
V: TRBV2; size: -; D: TRBD1; J: TRBJ2-7; CDR3: CAILAGTVPYEQYF; DNA: TGTGCCATCCTAGCTGGGACAGTTCCCTACGAGCAGTACTTC
V: TRBV7-8; size: -; D: -; J: TRBJ2-7; CDR3: CASSLGSSRIPYEQYF; DNA: TGTGCCAGCAGCTTAGGGTCCTCTCGGATCCCCTACGAGCAGTACTTC
V: TRBV27; size: -; D: -; J: TRBJ1-4; CDR3: CASSPRLGAGNEKLFF; DNA: TGTGCCAGCAGTCCGAGGTTGGGGGCGGGAAATGAAAAACTGTTTTTT
V: TRBV28; size: -; D: -; J: TRBJ2-5; CDR3: CATSGQDLPYF; DNA: TGTGCCACCTCAGGGCAGGACCTACCGTACTTC
V: TRBV5-6; size: -; D: -; J: TRBJ2-5; CDR3: CASSSGLETQYF; DNA: TGTGCCAGCAGCTCAGGGTTAGAGACCCAGTACTTC
V: TRBV28; size: -; D: TRBD1; J: TRBJ2-2; CDR3: CASSLGDTGGAGELFF; DNA: TGTGCCAGCAGTTTAGGGGATACAGGGGGAGCCGGGGAGCTGTTTTTT
V: TRBV11-2; size: -; D: -; J: TRBJ2-7; CDR3: CASSPLRGYEQYF; DNA: TGTGCCAGCAGCCCGCTTAGGGGCTACGAGCAGTACTTC
V: TRBV5-6; size: -; D: -; J: TRBJ2-1; CDR3: CASSMETGSHEQFF; DNA: TGTGCCAGCAGCATGGAAACAGGGAGTCATGAGCAGTTCTTC
V: TRBV5-1; size: -; D: TRBD1; J: TRBJ2-7; CDR3: CASSLSQTGRPPYEQYF; DNA: TGCGCCAGCAGCTTGTCTCAGACAGGGCGGCCACCCTACGAGCAGTACTTC
V: TRBV30; size: once; D: -; J: TRBJ2-5; CDR3: CAWSLPPQSQYF; DNA: TGTGCCTGGAGTCTCCCCCCACAGTCCCAGTACTTC
V: TRBV5-4; size: -; D: TRBD2; J: TRBJ2-3; CDR3: CASSLPLAGGPVDTQYF; DNA: TGTGCCAGCAGCTTGCCTCTAGCGGGAGGGCCGGTAGATACGCAGTATTTT
V: TRBV27; size: -; D: -; J: TRBJ1-2; CDR3: CASTQFPSMNYGYTF; DNA: TGTGCCAGCACCCAATTCCCCTCAATGAACTATGGCTACACCTTC
V: TRBV5-8; size: -; D: -; J: TRBJ2-5; CDR3: CASSLLGRLPEETQYF; DNA: TGTGCCAGCAGCTTGCTCGGGCGGTTACCCGAAGAGACCCAGTACTTC
V: TRBV7-9; size: few; D: -; J: TRBJ2-1; CDR3: CASSRGMFF; DNA: TGTGCCAGCAGCCGCGGGATGTTCTTC
V: TRBV27; size: -; D: -; J: TRBJ2-5; CDR3: CASSLGAARETQYF; DNA: TGTGCCAGCAGTTTAGGGGCAGCTAGGGAGACCCAGTACTTC
V: TRBV6-1; size: -; D: -; J: TRBJ2-4; CDR3: CASSGPTLAKNIQYF; DNA: TGTGCCAGCAGTGGACCCACACTAGCCAAAAACATTCAGTACTTC
V: TRBV9; size: -; D: -; J: TRBJ2-7; CDR3: CASSVGGSSYEQYF; DNA: TGTGCCAGCAGCGTAGGGGGGAGCTCCTACGAGCAGTACTTC
V: TRBV6-5; size: -; D: TRBD1; J: TRBJ2-7; CDR3: CASSSRDRVYEQYF; DNA: TGTGCCAGCAGTAGCCGGGACAGGGTCTACGAGCAGTACTTC
V: TRBV15; size: -; D: -; J: TRBJ2-7; CDR3: CATAEGRSYEQYF; DNA: TGTGCCACCGCAGAGGGTAGGTCCTACGAGCAGTACTTC
V: TRBV27; size: once; D: TRBD1; J: TRBJ2-7; CDR3: CASSPRDRLYEQYF; DNA: TGTGCCAGCAGCCCCCGGGACAGGCTCTACGAGCAGTACTTC
V: TRBV11-2; size: -; D: -; J: TRBJ2-1; CDR3: CASSFSPGIGARSYNEQFF; DNA: TGTGCCAGCAGCTTCTCCCCTGGCATCGGCGCCCGGTCCTACAATGAGCAGTTCTTC
V: TRBV30; size: -; D: -; J: TRBJ2-7; CDR3: CAWKIGGEQYF; DNA: TGTGCCTGGAAAATAGGGGGAGAGCAGTACTTC
V: TRBV30; size: -; D: TRBD1; J: TRBJ1-2; CDR3: CAWSSWTGHDYGYTF; DNA: TGTGCCTGGAGTTCTTGGACAGGGCACGACTATGGCTACACCTTC
V: TRBV10-1; size: -; D: TRBD2; J: TRBJ2-1; CDR3: CASSESGDVSSGTPIQEQFF; DNA: TGCGCCAGCAGTGAGTCGGGAGATGTGTCTAGCGGTACCCCAATCCAGGAGCAGTTCTTC
V: TRBV6-5; size: -; D: -; J: TRBJ1-5; CDR3: CASSKGAESNQPQHF; DNA: TGTGCCAGCAGTAAAGGGGCAGAGAGCAATCAGCCCCAGCATTTT
V: TRBV11-3; size: -; D: -; J: TRBJ1-1; CDR3: CASSFGSLTNTEAFF; DNA: TGTGCCAGCAGCTTCGGGAGCCTGACGAACACTGAAGCTTTCTTT
V: TRBV27; size: -; D: -; J: TRBJ2-5; CDR3: CASSALVGAASQETQYF; DNA: TGTGCCAGCAGTGCGCTGGTTGGAGCGGCATCTCAAGAGACCCAGTACTTC
V: TRBV7-8; size: -; D: -; J: TRBJ2-1; CDR3: CASSFFAMSDNEQFF; DNA: TGTGCCAGCAGCTTTTTTGCCATGTCGGACAATGAGCAGTTCTTC
V: TRBV15; size: -; D: TRBD1; J: TRBJ2-3; CDR3: CATSSDRVTRADTQYF; DNA: TGTGCCACCAGCAGCGACAGGGTGACGCGTGCGGATACGCAGTATTTT
V: TRBV6-5; size: -; D: TRBD2; J: TRBJ2-1; CDR3: CASSRLAGGKNEQFF; DNA: TGTGCCAGCAGCCGACTAGCGGGAGGGAAGAATGAGCAGTTCTTC
V: TRBV18; size: -; D: TRBD1; J: TRBJ2-7; CDR3: CASSPTGLLSYEQYF; DNA: TGTGCCAGCTCACCGACAGGGCTATTATCCTACGAGCAGTACTTC
V: TRBV2; size: -; D: -; J: TRBJ2-5; CDR3: CASRDRFGETQYF; DNA: TGTGCCAGCAGAGACAGATTTGGGGAGACCCAGTACTTC
V: TRBV27; size: -; D: -; J: TRBJ2-1; CDR3: CASSKQEANNEQFF; DNA: TGTGCCAGCAGCAAGCAGGAGGCCAACAATGAGCAGTTCTTC
V: TRBV27; size: -; D: TRBD1; J: TRBJ2-7; CDR3: CASSSRDRHYEQYF; DNA: TGTGCCAGCAGTTCCCGGGACAGGCACTACGAGCAGTACTTC
V: TRBV9; size: -; D: -; J: TRBJ1-3; CDR3: CASSGKDIPGNTIYF; DNA: TGTGCCAGCAGCGGTAAGGACATCCCTGGAAACACCATATATTTT
V: TRBV7-9; size: once; D: TRBD1; J: TRBJ1-2; CDR3: CASSLGAGQGPYGYTF; DNA: TGTGCCAGCAGCTTAGGGGCAGGACAGGGTCCCTATGGCTACACCTTC